A selection of T cell receptor beta chains follows, all from one sample in a study of cytomegalovirus exposure and HLA in healthy donors. Clones were read by immunoSEQ multiplex PCR, and TCRdb kept only the in-frame ones, dropping some. The table has around 150,000 clones, around nine tenths seen once. The sample consisted of PBMCs. The receptors were sampled from a woman between 25 and 40 years old in good health and CMV-seronegative. The CDR3 runs from the conserved cysteine through the conserved F or W. Each record gives: CDR3 length, D gene, V gene, J gene, clone size, CDR3 DNA, CDR3 protein. D genes are given only for firm matches. The size of a clone is reported for some rows only, either as once, few or many, or as a class for expanded clones.

>15|TRBD2|TRBV4-1|TRBJ2-7|.
TGCGCCAGCAGCCAAGAAGGTTCCGGGGGGTACGAGCAGTACTTC
CASSQEGSGGYEQYF
>14|TRBD1|TRBV11-2|TRBJ2-7|once
TGTGCCAGCAGGTTTCAGGGGGCAGAGAGCGAGCAGTACTTC
CASRFQGAESEQYF
>13|.|TRBV18|TRBJ1-5|.
TGTGCCAGCTCACCCGGTAGCGATCAGCCCCAGCATTTT
CASSPGSDQPQHF
>17|TRBD2|TRBV5-4|TRBJ2-3|.
TGTGCCAGCAGCTCCCAGACTAGCGGCCATCGCACAGATACGCAGTATTTT
CASSSQTSGHRTDTQYF
>15|TRBD1|TRBV7-9|TRBJ2-5|.
TGTGCCAGCAGCTTAAGGGGACAGGGCCTAGAGACCCAGTACTTC
CASSLRGQGLETQYF
>14|TRBD1|TRBV6-5|TRBJ1-5|.
TGTGCCAGCAGACAAGGAGGGGGCTTCTGGCCCCAGCATTTT
CASRQGGGFWPQHF
>16|TRBD2|TRBV9|TRBJ2-6|.
TGTGCCAGCAGCCGGGAGGCCAACACTGGGGCCAACGTCCTGACTTTC
CASSREANTGANVLTF
>16|.|TRBV28|TRBJ1-5|.
TGTGCCAGCAGCCGCATCCAGGGGACGAGCAATCAGCCCCAGCATTTT
CASSRIQGTSNQPQHF
>15|TRBD1|TRBV5-5|TRBJ2-7|.
TGTGCCAGCAGCTACATGGACAGGGCCAGCCCCGAGCAGTACTTC
CASSYMDRASPEQYF
>13|.|TRBV4-3|TRBJ1-1|.
TGCGCCAGCAGCCTTACAGGAGTCACTGAAGCTTTCTTT
CASSLTGVTEAFF
>19|TRBD1|TRBV27|TRBJ2-6|.
TGTGCCAGCATGTCTCGGTCGACAGGGCCCATCTCTGGGGCCAACGTCCTGACTTTC
CASMSRSTGPISGANVLTF
>14|TRBD1|TRBV4-1|TRBJ2-2|.
TGCGCCAGCAGCCAAATCAGGGGGACCGGGGAGCTGTTTTTT
CASSQIRGTGELFF